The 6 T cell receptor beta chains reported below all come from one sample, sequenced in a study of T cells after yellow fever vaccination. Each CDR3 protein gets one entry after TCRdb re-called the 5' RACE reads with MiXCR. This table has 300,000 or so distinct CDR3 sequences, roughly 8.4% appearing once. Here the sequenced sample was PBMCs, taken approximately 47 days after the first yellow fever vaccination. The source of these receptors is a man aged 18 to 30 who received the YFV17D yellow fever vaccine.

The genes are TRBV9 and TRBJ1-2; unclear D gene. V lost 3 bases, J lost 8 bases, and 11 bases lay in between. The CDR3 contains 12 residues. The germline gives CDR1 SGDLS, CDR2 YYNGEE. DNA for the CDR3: TGTGCCAGCAGCGCCGGAGGAGTCGGCTACACCTTC. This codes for CASSAGGVGYTF.

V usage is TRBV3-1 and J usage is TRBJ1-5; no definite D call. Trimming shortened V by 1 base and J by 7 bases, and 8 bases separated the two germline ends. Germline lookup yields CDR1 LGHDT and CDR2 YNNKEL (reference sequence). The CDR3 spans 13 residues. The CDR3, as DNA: TGTGCCAGCAGCCAAGGTTCTCCCCAGCCCCAGCATTTT. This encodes CASSQGSPQPQHF.

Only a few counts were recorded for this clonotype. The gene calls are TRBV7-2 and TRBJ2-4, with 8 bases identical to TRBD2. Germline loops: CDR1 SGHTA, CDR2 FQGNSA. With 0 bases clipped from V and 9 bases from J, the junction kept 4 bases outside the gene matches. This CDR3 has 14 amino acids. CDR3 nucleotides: TGTGCCAGCAGCTTAGCCGGGGGGGCCGCCATTCAGTACTTC. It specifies CASSLAGGAAIQYF.

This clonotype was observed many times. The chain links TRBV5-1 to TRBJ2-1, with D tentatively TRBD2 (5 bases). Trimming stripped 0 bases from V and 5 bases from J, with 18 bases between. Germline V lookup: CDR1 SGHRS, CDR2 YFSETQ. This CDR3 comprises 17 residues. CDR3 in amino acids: CASSLEGIRSGNNEQFF. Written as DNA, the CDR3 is TGCGCCAGCAGCTTGGAAGGGATTCGGTCCGGGAACAATGAGCAGTTCTTC.

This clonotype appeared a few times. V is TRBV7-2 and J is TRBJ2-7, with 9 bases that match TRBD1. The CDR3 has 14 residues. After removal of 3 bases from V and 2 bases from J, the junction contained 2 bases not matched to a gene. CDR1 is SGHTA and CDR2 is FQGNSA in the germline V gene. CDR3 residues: CASSFGQGTYEQYF. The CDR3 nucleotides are TGTGCCAGCAGCTTCGGACAGGGGACCTACGAGCAGTACTTC.

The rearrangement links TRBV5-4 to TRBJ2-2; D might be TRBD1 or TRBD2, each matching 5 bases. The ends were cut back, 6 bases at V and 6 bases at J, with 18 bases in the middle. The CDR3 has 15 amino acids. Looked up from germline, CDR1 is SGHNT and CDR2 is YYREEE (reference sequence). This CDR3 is CASKSRAGSAGELFF. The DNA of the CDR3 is TGTGCCAGCAAGTCCAGGGCCGGTAGCGCCGGGGAGCTGTTTTTT.